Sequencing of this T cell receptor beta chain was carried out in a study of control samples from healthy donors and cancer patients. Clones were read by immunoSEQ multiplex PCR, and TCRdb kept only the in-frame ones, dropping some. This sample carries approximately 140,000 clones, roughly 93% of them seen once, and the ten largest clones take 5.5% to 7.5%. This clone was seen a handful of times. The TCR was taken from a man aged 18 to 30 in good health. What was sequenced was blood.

The CDR3: CASSLIGQGAAGELFF. The DNA of the CDR3 is TGTGCCAGCAGTTTAATCGGGCAGGGGGCCGCCGGGGAGCTGTTTTTT. The chain has TRBV27 and TRBJ2-2, with 8 bases lining up with TRBD1. This CDR3 is built from 16 residues. J gave up 6 bases and V 2 bases, and 8 bases lay outside the gene matches. Germline loops: CDR1 MNHEY, CDR2 SMNVEV (reference sequence).